The rows below give T cell receptor beta chains drawn from one sample of a study of high-grade serous ovarian cancer treatment subgroups. Only in-frame clones appear in the TCRdb table, and some are missing; sequencing was by immunoSEQ multiplex PCR. The table records approximately 3,500 clones, 65% to 85% of them present only once. Sequences were obtained from tumor tissue. The source of these receptors is a human donor with high-grade serous ovarian cancer. CDR3s include the opening cysteine and the closing phenylalanine or tryptophan. The order of the fields is CDR3 protein, CDR3 DNA, V gene, D gene, clone size, J gene. A D gene is named only where the DNA matches it firmly. Size is stated for part of the rows, as once, few or many counts, or as a class when the clone is expanded.

CDR3 protein: CASRRQGTTSTANYGYTF
CDR3 DNA: TGCGCCAGCAGGCGACAGGGGACTACCTCCACAGCTAACTATGGCTACACCTTC
V gene: TRBV5-1
D gene: TRBD1
clone size: NA
J gene: TRBJ1-2

CDR3 protein: CASSFRQGSSGANVLTF
CDR3 DNA: TGTGCCAGCAGTTTTAGACAGGGAAGCTCTGGGGCCAACGTCCTGACTTTC
V gene: TRBV28
D gene: TRBD1
clone size: NA
J gene: TRBJ2-6

CDR3 protein: CASSEVGLNTIYF
CDR3 DNA: TGTGCCAGCAGTGAGGTGGGGCTAAACACCATATATTTT
V gene: TRBV25-1
D gene: NA
clone size: once
J gene: TRBJ1-3

CDR3 protein: CAISESASSGANVLTF
CDR3 DNA: TGTGCCATCAGTGAGTCGGCAAGCTCTGGGGCCAACGTCCTGACTTTC
V gene: TRBV10-3
D gene: NA
clone size: NA
J gene: TRBJ2-6

CDR3 protein: CASSFHRGGTEAFF
CDR3 DNA: TGTGCCAGCAGCTTTCACAGGGGGGGGACTGAAGCTTTCTTT
V gene: TRBV7-2
D gene: TRBD1
clone size: few
J gene: TRBJ1-1

CDR3 protein: CASSIGQLLNTGELFF
CDR3 DNA: TGTGCCAGTAGTATCGGACAGCTACTGAACACCGGGGAGCTGTTTTTT
V gene: TRBV19
D gene: NA
clone size: NA
J gene: TRBJ2-2

CDR3 protein: CASSAQALTYNEQFF
CDR3 DNA: TGTGCCAGCAGCGCCCAGGCGCTTACCTACAATGAGCAGTTCTTC
V gene: TRBV11-2
D gene: NA
clone size: NA
J gene: TRBJ2-1

CDR3 protein: CASSPAGGQETQYF
CDR3 DNA: TGCGCCAGCAGCCCCGCCGGGGGGCAAGAGACCCAGTACTTC
V gene: TRBV10-2
D gene: TRBD2
clone size: NA
J gene: TRBJ2-5

CDR3 protein: CASSSKSSNQPQHF
CDR3 DNA: TGTGCCAGCAGCTCAAAATCCAGCAATCAGCCCCAGCATTTT
V gene: TRBV6-5
D gene: NA
clone size: NA
J gene: TRBJ1-5

CDR3 protein: CASSLLRNDNQPQHF
CDR3 DNA: TGTGCCAGCAGCTTGTTGCGGAATGACAATCAGCCCCAGCATTTT
V gene: TRBV5-6
D gene: NA
clone size: few
J gene: TRBJ1-5

CDR3 protein: CASSLGGSANEQFF
CDR3 DNA: TGTGCCAGCAGCTTAGGGGGATCCGCAAATGAGCAGTTCTTC
V gene: TRBV7-2
D gene: NA
clone size: NA
J gene: TRBJ2-1

CDR3 protein: CASSLSWAERMALHF
CDR3 DNA: TGTGCCAGCAGTTTATCGTGGGCGGAAAGGATGGCCCTCCACTTT
V gene: TRBV27
D gene: NA
clone size: NA
J gene: TRBJ1-6

CDR3 protein: CSPESNTEAFF
CDR3 DNA: TGCAGTCCTGAGTCCAACACTGAAGCTTTCTTT
V gene: TRBV20-1
D gene: NA
clone size: NA
J gene: TRBJ1-1

CDR3 protein: CASSQQTGGAAGELFF
CDR3 DNA: TGCGCCAGCAGCCAGCAGACAGGGGGCGCGGCCGGGGAGCTGTTTTTT
V gene: TRBV4-3
D gene: TRBD1
clone size: NA
J gene: TRBJ2-2

CDR3 protein: CASSGQANYNEQFF
CDR3 DNA: TGTGCCAGCAGCGGGCAGGCGAACTACAATGAGCAGTTCTTC
V gene: TRBV7-3
D gene: NA
clone size: few
J gene: TRBJ2-1

CDR3 protein: CASSLRGDTQYF
CDR3 DNA: TGTGCCAGCAGTTTAAGGGGAGATACGCAGTATTTT
V gene: TRBV27
D gene: NA
clone size: NA
J gene: TRBJ2-3

CDR3 protein: CASSPRDRGGDTQYF
CDR3 DNA: TGTGCCAGCAGCCCCAGGGACAGGGGGGGAGATACGCAGTATTTT
V gene: TRBV9
D gene: TRBD1
clone size: NA
J gene: TRBJ2-3

CDR3 protein: CASELADITDTQYF
CDR3 DNA: TGTGCCAGCGAACTAGCGGACATAACAGATACGCAGTATTTT
V gene: TRBV2
D gene: TRBD2
clone size: NA
J gene: TRBJ2-3

CDR3 protein: CASSFDVRGWNTIYF
CDR3 DNA: TGTGCCAGCAGCTTTGACGTCAGGGGGTGGAACACCATATATTTT
V gene: TRBV7-2
D gene: TRBD1
clone size: NA
J gene: TRBJ1-3

CDR3 protein: CASTRGVYEQYF
CDR3 DNA: TGTGCCAGCACTCGGGGGGTCTACGAGCAGTACTTC
V gene: TRBV7-9
D gene: TRBD2
clone size: NA
J gene: TRBJ2-7

CDR3 protein: CASSLSYLLRDNEKLFF
CDR3 DNA: TGTGCCAGCAGCTTGTCCTATTTGTTGCGGGATAATGAAAAACTGTTTTTT
V gene: TRBV11-2
D gene: NA
clone size: NA
J gene: TRBJ1-4

CDR3 protein: CASSPDVRDEQYF
CDR3 DNA: TGTGCCAGCTCACCCGACGTGAGGGACGAGCAGTACTTC
V gene: TRBV18
D gene: NA
clone size: NA
J gene: TRBJ2-7

CDR3 protein: CASSYSREDTEAFF
CDR3 DNA: TGTGCCAGCAGTTACTCGAGGGAGGACACTGAAGCTTTCTTT
V gene: TRBV6-6
D gene: NA
clone size: NA
J gene: TRBJ1-1

CDR3 protein: CASSLGPNSEQYF
CDR3 DNA: TGTGCCAGCAGCTTAGGACCCAATTCCGAGCAGTACTTC
V gene: TRBV11-3
D gene: NA
clone size: NA
J gene: TRBJ2-7

CDR3 protein: CASSESKFSLLALDTEAFF
CDR3 DNA: TGCGCCAGCAGTGAGTCGAAATTTAGTCTTCTAGCCTTAGACACTGAAGCTTTCTTT
V gene: TRBV10-2
D gene: NA
clone size: NA
J gene: TRBJ1-1

CDR3 protein: CASSYRDSGANVLTF
CDR3 DNA: TGTGCCAGCAGCTACAGGGACTCTGGGGCCAACGTCCTGACTTTC
V gene: TRBV6-4
D gene: NA
clone size: NA
J gene: TRBJ2-6

CDR3 protein: CASSLTQGRRENTIYF
CDR3 DNA: TGTGCCAGCAGCCTTACACAGGGGAGGCGGGAAAACACCATATATTTT
V gene: TRBV28
D gene: TRBD1
clone size: NA
J gene: TRBJ1-3

CDR3 protein: CASSFRGGDQETQYF
CDR3 DNA: TGCGCCAGCAGCTTCCGCGGCGGGGACCAAGAGACCCAGTACTTC
V gene: TRBV5-1
D gene: NA
clone size: few
J gene: TRBJ2-5

CDR3 protein: CASSVSPGLAETRYF
CDR3 DNA: TGTGCCAGCAGCGTATCGCCAGGGCTGGCAGAGACCCGGTACTTC
V gene: TRBV9
D gene: NA
clone size: NA
J gene: TRBJ2-5

CDR3 protein: CASSSRVGRGMETQYF
CDR3 DNA: TGTGCCAGCAGCTCCCGCGTTGGTCGGGGAATGGAGACCCAGTACTTC
V gene: TRBV11-2
D gene: NA
clone size: once
J gene: TRBJ2-5

CDR3 protein: CASSLAVDRGVVGYTF
CDR3 DNA: TGTGCCAGCAGCTTAGCGGTAGACAGGGGTGTAGTGGGCTACACCTTC
V gene: TRBV7-2
D gene: TRBD1
clone size: NA
J gene: TRBJ1-2

CDR3 protein: CASTPWDLGGVNTEAFF
CDR3 DNA: TGTGCCAGCACCCCCTGGGACCTCGGCGGGGTGAACACTGAAGCTTTCTTT
V gene: TRBV2
D gene: NA
clone size: NA
J gene: TRBJ1-1

CDR3 protein: CAWNRDRMLQYF
CDR3 DNA: TGTGCCTGGAACCGGGACAGGATGCTGCAGTACTTC
V gene: TRBV30
D gene: TRBD1
clone size: NA
J gene: TRBJ2-7

CDR3 protein: CATSRDMEPSEAFF
CDR3 DNA: TGTGCCACCAGCAGAGATATGGAGCCCTCTGAAGCTTTCTTT
V gene: TRBV15
D gene: NA
clone size: large
J gene: TRBJ1-1

CDR3 protein: CASRRGAWNSPLHF
CDR3 DNA: TGTGCCAGCAGGCGGGGGGCCTGGAATTCACCCCTCCACTTT
V gene: TRBV27
D gene: NA
clone size: few
J gene: TRBJ1-6

CDR3 protein: CASSFGYNKLFF
CDR3 DNA: TGTGCCAGCAGCTTCGGGTACAATAAACTGTTTTTT
V gene: TRBV5-4
D gene: NA
clone size: NA
J gene: TRBJ1-4

CDR3 protein: CASSYWEGGRYEQYF
CDR3 DNA: TGTGCCAGCAGTTACTGGGAAGGGGGCAGGTACGAGCAGTACTTC
V gene: TRBV6-5
D gene: TRBD1
clone size: NA
J gene: TRBJ2-7

CDR3 protein: CASSLGQQETQYF
CDR3 DNA: TGCGCCAGCAGCTTGGGGCAGCAAGAGACCCAGTACTTC
V gene: TRBV5-1
D gene: NA
clone size: NA
J gene: TRBJ2-5

CDR3 protein: CASSDDANWVPYEQYF
CDR3 DNA: TGCGCCAGCAGTGACGATGCAAACTGGGTCCCCTACGAGCAGTACTTC
V gene: TRBV10-1
D gene: NA
clone size: NA
J gene: TRBJ2-7

CDR3 protein: CASSSHSQGQPQHF
CDR3 DNA: TGTGCCAGCAGCTCGCACTCACAGGGTCAGCCCCAGCATTTT
V gene: TRBV7-2
D gene: NA
clone size: medium-sized
J gene: TRBJ1-5

CDR3 protein: CASSLVRGTEAFF
CDR3 DNA: TGTGCCAGCTCACTAGTCCGGGGCACTGAAGCTTTCTTT
V gene: TRBV18
D gene: NA
clone size: NA
J gene: TRBJ1-1

CDR3 protein: CASSQTGDRGYTF
CDR3 DNA: TGTGCCAGCAGCCAGACAGGGGATAGGGGCTACACCTTC
V gene: TRBV5-4
D gene: TRBD1
clone size: NA
J gene: TRBJ1-2

CDR3 protein: CASSSTGGTGELFF
CDR3 DNA: TGTGCCAGCTCATCGACAGGGGGAACCGGGGAGCTGTTTTTT
V gene: TRBV18
D gene: TRBD1
clone size: NA
J gene: TRBJ2-2

CDR3 protein: CASSHPTGGVTEAFF
CDR3 DNA: TGTGCCAGCAGCCACCCGACAGGGGGCGTCACTGAAGCTTTCTTT
V gene: TRBV11-1
D gene: TRBD1
clone size: few
J gene: TRBJ1-1

CDR3 protein: CATSMGQGGSYEQYF
CDR3 DNA: TGTGCCACCAGCATGGGACAGGGAGGGTCCTACGAGCAGTACTTC
V gene: TRBV15
D gene: TRBD1
clone size: NA
J gene: TRBJ2-7

CDR3 protein: CASSLVSRADNEKLFF
CDR3 DNA: TGTGCCAGCAGCTTAGTTTCGAGGGCAGACAATGAAAAACTGTTTTTT
V gene: TRBV7-8
D gene: NA
clone size: NA
J gene: TRBJ1-4

CDR3 protein: CASSLVPLSGVVNTEAFF
CDR3 DNA: TGTGCCAGCAGCTTAGTCCCTCTATCGGGGGTAGTGAACACTGAAGCTTTCTTT
V gene: TRBV7-2
D gene: NA
clone size: NA
J gene: TRBJ1-1

CDR3 protein: CASSQRSQGGSTDTQYF
CDR3 DNA: TGTGCCAGCAGCCAAAGGTCACAGGGAGGGAGCACAGATACGCAGTATTTT
V gene: TRBV11-2
D gene: NA
clone size: NA
J gene: TRBJ2-3

CDR3 protein: CASGHGTYEQYF
CDR3 DNA: TGCGCCAGCGGGCACGGGACCTACGAGCAGTACTTC
V gene: TRBV10-2
D gene: NA
clone size: NA
J gene: TRBJ2-7

CDR3 protein: CASSPGQGGSTEAFF
CDR3 DNA: TGCGCCAGCAGCCCAGGCCAGGGAGGAAGCACTGAAGCTTTCTTT
V gene: TRBV5-1
D gene: NA
clone size: NA
J gene: TRBJ1-1

CDR3 protein: CASSFPRGFSAGELFF
CDR3 DNA: TGTGCCAGCAGCTTCCCCCGGGGGTTTTCAGCCGGGGAGCTGTTTTTT
V gene: TRBV5-6
D gene: NA
clone size: large
J gene: TRBJ2-2

CDR3 protein: CASSQQGGDTEAFF
CDR3 DNA: TGCGCCAGCAGCCAGCAGGGGGGCGACACTGAAGCTTTCTTT
V gene: TRBV5-1
D gene: TRBD1
clone size: NA
J gene: TRBJ1-1

CDR3 protein: CASSASGRVDNEQFF
CDR3 DNA: TGCGCCAGCAGCGCCAGCGGAAGGGTCGACAATGAGCAGTTCTTC
V gene: TRBV5-1
D gene: NA
clone size: NA
J gene: TRBJ2-1

CDR3 protein: CASSQVRAPYGYTF
CDR3 DNA: TGCGCCAGCAGCCAAGTAAGGGCACCCTATGGCTACACCTTC
V gene: TRBV4-1
D gene: NA
clone size: NA
J gene: TRBJ1-2